These T cell receptor beta chains were read from a single sample in a study of blood T cell repertoires in COVID-19. Here immunoSEQ multiplex PCR was the method, and the copy in TCRdb shows in-frame clones only, minus some. The sample lists 130,000 or so clones; around 86% were seen once. Sequenced material: peripheral blood. These receptors came from a woman between 50 and 59 years old who had recovered from COVID-19. Both conserved end residues are part of each CDR3. Each record gives: J gene, D gene, V gene, clone size, CDR3 protein, CDR3 DNA. A D gene is named only where the DNA matches it firmly. A clone size is listed for some rows: how often the clone was seen (once, few, many), or a class if it is expanded.

j_gene: TRBJ1-5; d_gene: .; v_gene: TRBV25-1; abundance: .; CDR3aa: CASSESGRSNQPQHF; CDR3nt: TGTGCCAGCAGTGAATCTGGCCGTAGCAATCAGCCCCAGCATTTT
j_gene: TRBJ1-1; d_gene: .; v_gene: TRBV10-3; abundance: .; CDR3aa: CAISGGKGDPNTEAFF; CDR3nt: TGTGCCATCAGTGGAGGCAAGGGGGACCCGAACACTGAAGCTTTCTTT
j_gene: TRBJ2-3; d_gene: TRBD1; v_gene: TRBV12-5; abundance: .; CDR3aa: CASALDRGWDTQYF; CDR3nt: TGTGCTAGTGCCCTGGACAGGGGATGGGATACGCAGTATTTT
j_gene: TRBJ1-5; d_gene: .; v_gene: TRBV18; abundance: .; CDR3aa: CASSLQGNQPQHF; CDR3nt: TGTGCCAGCTCTCTTCAGGGTAATCAGCCCCAGCATTTT
j_gene: TRBJ2-5; d_gene: TRBD2; v_gene: TRBV29-1; abundance: .; CDR3aa: CSAQRETTQYF; CDR3nt: TGCAGCGCCCAGCGGGAGACCACCCAGTACTTC
j_gene: TRBJ1-6; d_gene: TRBD1; v_gene: TRBV4-1; abundance: .; CDR3aa: CASSQETGRSPLHF; CDR3nt: TGCGCCAGCAGCCAGGAGACAGGGCGTTCACCCCTCCACTTT
j_gene: TRBJ1-2; d_gene: .; v_gene: TRBV5-5; abundance: few; CDR3aa: CASSRDTFYGYTF; CDR3nt: TGTGCCAGCAGCCGGGACACCTTCTATGGCTACACCTTC
j_gene: TRBJ2-1; d_gene: TRBD2; v_gene: TRBV9; abundance: .; CDR3aa: CASSVSGDGDEQFF; CDR3nt: TGTGCCAGCAGCGTTAGCGGGGACGGGGATGAGCAGTTCTTC
j_gene: TRBJ1-2; d_gene: TRBD1; v_gene: TRBV5-4; abundance: .; CDR3aa: CASSMTGGSGYTF; CDR3nt: TGTGCCAGCAGCATGACAGGGGGCTCTGGCTACACCTTC
j_gene: TRBJ1-6; d_gene: .; v_gene: TRBV5-1; abundance: .; CDR3aa: CASSLTSSYNSPLHF; CDR3nt: TGCGCCAGCAGCTTGACCAGCTCCTATAATTCACCCCTCCACTTT
j_gene: TRBJ2-1; d_gene: TRBD2; v_gene: TRBV19; abundance: once; CDR3aa: CASTKREGDLGVQFF; CDR3nt: TGTGCCAGTACCAAGCGGGAGGGAGATTTGGGAGTGCAGTTCTTC
j_gene: TRBJ1-2; d_gene: .; v_gene: TRBV6-5; abundance: .; CDR3aa: CASRPQQNYGYTF; CDR3nt: TGTGCCAGCAGACCTCAACAAAACTATGGCTACACCTTC
j_gene: TRBJ1-1; d_gene: .; v_gene: TRBV21-1; abundance: once; CDR3aa: CASSTGPALVRAAFF; CDR3nt: TGTGCCAGCAGCACGGGTCCCGCGCTCGTACGTGCAGCTTTCTTT
j_gene: TRBJ2-3; d_gene: TRBD2; v_gene: TRBV11-2; abundance: .; CDR3aa: CASSFPESGELTDTQYF; CDR3nt: TGTGCCAGCAGCTTCCCTGAGAGCGGGGAGTTGACAGATACGCAGTATTTT
j_gene: TRBJ1-1; d_gene: .; v_gene: TRBV4-1; abundance: many; CDR3aa: CASSLDRNTEAFF; CDR3nt: TGCGCCAGCAGCCTAGACAGGAACACTGAAGCTTTCTTT
j_gene: TRBJ1-2; d_gene: TRBD1; v_gene: TRBV29-1; abundance: .; CDR3aa: CSVEGDRVRGYGYTF; CDR3nt: TGCAGCGTTGAAGGGGACAGGGTCCGGGGGTATGGCTACACCTTC
j_gene: TRBJ2-2; d_gene: .; v_gene: TRBV7-3; abundance: .; CDR3aa: CASSTHPPGNAGELFF; CDR3nt: TGTGCCAGCAGCACCCACCCGCCAGGGAATGCCGGGGAGCTGTTTTTT
j_gene: TRBJ2-3; d_gene: .; v_gene: TRBV5-8; abundance: .; CDR3aa: CASSLRVKDTQYF; CDR3nt: TGTGCCAGCAGCTTGCGAGTGAAAGATACGCAGTATTTT
j_gene: TRBJ1-6; d_gene: TRBD1; v_gene: TRBV2; abundance: few; CDR3aa: CASSGTGTGDSPLHF; CDR3nt: TGTGCCAGCAGTGGAACCGGGACAGGGGATTCACCCCTCCACTTT
j_gene: TRBJ2-5; d_gene: TRBD1; v_gene: TRBV3-1/TRBV3-2; abundance: .; CDR3aa: CASSQGQGQETQYF; CDR3nt: TGTGCCAGCAGCCAAGGACAGGGGCAAGAGACCCAGTACTTC
j_gene: TRBJ2-7; d_gene: .; v_gene: TRBV5-5; abundance: .; CDR3aa: CASSLIHSLSYEQYF; CDR3nt: TGTGCCAGCAGCTTAATCCACTCACTTTCCTACGAGCAGTACTTC
j_gene: TRBJ2-1; d_gene: TRBD2; v_gene: TRBV6-2/TRBV6-3; abundance: .; CDR3aa: CASSRRLAGGPHNEQFF; CDR3nt: TGTGCCAGCAGTCGCCGACTAGCGGGAGGGCCACACAATGAGCAGTTCTTC
j_gene: TRBJ2-2; d_gene: .; v_gene: TRBV4-1; abundance: .; CDR3aa: CASSQTLGELFF; CDR3nt: TGCGCCAGCAGCCAAACATTGGGGGAGCTGTTTTTT
j_gene: TRBJ1-3; d_gene: .; v_gene: TRBV5-6; abundance: .; CDR3aa: CASSLGPSGNTIYF; CDR3nt: TGTGCCAGCAGCTTGGGGCCCTCTGGAAACACCATATATTTT
j_gene: TRBJ2-5; d_gene: .; v_gene: TRBV5-6; abundance: .; CDR3aa: CASIGDNQETQYF; CDR3nt: TGTGCCAGCATCGGGGACAACCAAGAGACCCAGTACTTC
j_gene: TRBJ1-6; d_gene: .; v_gene: TRBV2; abundance: .; CDR3aa: CASSPQSSYNSPLHF; CDR3nt: TGTGCCAGCAGTCCACAGAGCTCCTATAATTCACCCCTCCACTTT
j_gene: TRBJ2-7; d_gene: .; v_gene: TRBV10-3; abundance: .; CDR3aa: CAISEWAAEQYF; CDR3nt: TGTGCCATCAGTGAGTGGGCAGCCGAGCAGTACTTC
j_gene: TRBJ2-5; d_gene: .; v_gene: TRBV5-1; abundance: .; CDR3aa: CASSLVSSGLKETQYF; CDR3nt: TGCGCCAGCAGCTTGGTGAGTAGCGGCCTGAAAGAGACCCAGTACTTC
j_gene: TRBJ1-2; d_gene: TRBD1; v_gene: TRBV6-5; abundance: .; CDR3aa: CASSYSRDRVGGYTF; CDR3nt: TGTGCCAGCAGTTACTCGAGGGACAGGGTTGGTGGCTACACCTTC
j_gene: TRBJ2-3; d_gene: .; v_gene: TRBV2; abundance: once; CDR3aa: CASNSQGTSTDTQYF; CDR3nt: TGTGCCAGCAACTCACAGGGTACTAGCACAGATACGCAGTATTTT
j_gene: TRBJ2-7; d_gene: TRBD1; v_gene: TRBV6-6; abundance: .; CDR3aa: CASSVGTGNHEQYF; CDR3nt: TGTGCCAGCAGCGTTGGGACAGGGAACCACGAGCAGTACTTC
j_gene: TRBJ2-7; d_gene: TRBD2; v_gene: TRBV12-3/TRBV12-4; abundance: .; CDR3aa: CASSFFGGNEQYF; CDR3nt: TGTGCCAGCAGTTTCTTCGGGGGGAACGAGCAGTACTTC
j_gene: TRBJ1-5; d_gene: TRBD1; v_gene: TRBV10-3; abundance: .; CDR3aa: CAISERSGGQPQHF; CDR3nt: TGTGCCATCAGTGAGCGGTCAGGGGGACAGCCCCAGCATTTT
j_gene: TRBJ2-2; d_gene: TRBD2; v_gene: TRBV29-1; abundance: few; CDR3aa: CSVGPGGTNTGELFF; CDR3nt: TGCAGCGTTGGGCCGGGGGGTACGAACACCGGGGAGCTGTTTTTT
j_gene: TRBJ2-2; d_gene: TRBD1; v_gene: TRBV2; abundance: .; CDR3aa: CASSKQGARTGELFF; CDR3nt: TGTGCCAGCAGTAAACAGGGGGCGCGGACCGGGGAGCTGTTTTTT
j_gene: TRBJ1-1; d_gene: .; v_gene: TRBV29-1; abundance: once; CDR3aa: CSVDITAGTEAFF; CDR3nt: TGCAGCGTCGACATTACGGCGGGGACTGAAGCTTTCTTT
j_gene: TRBJ2-5; d_gene: .; v_gene: TRBV4-2; abundance: .; CDR3aa: CASSQGVAGRQETQYF; CDR3nt: TGTGCCAGCAGCCAAGGGGTGGCGGGCCGCCAAGAGACCCAGTACTTC
j_gene: TRBJ2-5; d_gene: .; v_gene: TRBV30; abundance: .; CDR3aa: CAWRVRGGETQYF; CDR3nt: TGTGCCTGGAGGGTCAGGGGCGGGGAGACCCAGTACTTC
j_gene: TRBJ1-4; d_gene: TRBD1; v_gene: TRBV5-8; abundance: once; CDR3aa: CASSYPRDRGNEKLFF; CDR3nt: TGTGCCAGCAGCTACCCCCGGGACAGGGGTAATGAAAAACTGTTTTTT
j_gene: TRBJ1-1; d_gene: TRBD1; v_gene: TRBV10-3; abundance: few; CDR3aa: CATGGTENTEAFF; CDR3nt: TGTGCCACCGGAGGGACAGAGAACACTGAAGCTTTCTTT
j_gene: TRBJ1-4; d_gene: .; v_gene: TRBV19; abundance: few; CDR3aa: CASSSFATNEKLFF; CDR3nt: TGTGCCAGTAGCTCCTTTGCAACTAATGAAAAACTGTTTTTT
j_gene: TRBJ2-5; d_gene: .; v_gene: TRBV9; abundance: .; CDR3aa: CASSVGTAYQETQYF; CDR3nt: TGTGCCAGCAGCGTAGGGACAGCCTACCAAGAGACCCAGTACTTC
j_gene: TRBJ2-1; d_gene: .; v_gene: TRBV10-2; abundance: .; CDR3aa: CASSDYYNEQFF; CDR3nt: TGCGCCAGCAGTGACTACTACAATGAGCAGTTCTTC
j_gene: TRBJ1-5; d_gene: TRBD1; v_gene: TRBV30; abundance: .; CDR3aa: CAWSESTGNQPQHF; CDR3nt: TGTGCCTGGAGCGAATCGACAGGGAACCAGCCCCAGCATTTT
j_gene: TRBJ1-3; d_gene: .; v_gene: TRBV10-3; abundance: .; CDR3aa: CAISADSIGNTIYF; CDR3nt: TGTGCCATCAGTGCGGACAGTATTGGAAACACCATATATTTT
j_gene: TRBJ2-5; d_gene: .; v_gene: TRBV30; abundance: .; CDR3aa: CAWSLAVKTQYF; CDR3nt: TGTGCCTGGAGTCTAGCCGTGAAGACCCAGTACTTC
j_gene: TRBJ2-7; d_gene: .; v_gene: TRBV10-1; abundance: .; CDR3aa: CASSESPAGEQYF; CDR3nt: TGCGCCAGCAGTGAGTCACCAGCGGGCGAGCAGTACTTC
j_gene: TRBJ2-2; d_gene: .; v_gene: TRBV3-1/TRBV3-2; abundance: .; CDR3aa: CASSQGARVTGELFF; CDR3nt: TGTGCCAGCAGCCAAGGGGCGAGGGTCACCGGGGAGCTGTTTTTT
j_gene: TRBJ2-3; d_gene: TRBD2; v_gene: TRBV13; abundance: .; CDR3aa: CASSLAGGGHKDTQYF; CDR3nt: TGTGCCAGCAGTCTAGCTGGCGGGGGGCATAAAGATACGCAGTATTTT
j_gene: TRBJ2-1; d_gene: TRBD2; v_gene: TRBV7-2; abundance: .; CDR3aa: CASSPRLREGLNNEQFF; CDR3nt: TGTGCCAGCAGCCCCCGGCTGCGGGAGGGCCTAAACAATGAGCAGTTCTTC
j_gene: TRBJ1-2; d_gene: .; v_gene: TRBV2; abundance: .; CDR3aa: CASSDSLTPGARRGYGYTF; CDR3nt: TGTGCCAGCAGTGATTCGCTCACGCCTGGGGCCAGGAGAGGATATGGCTACACCTTC